These 3 T cell receptor beta chains share one sample of origin, sequenced in a study of OX40 agonist ivuxolimab in advanced cancers. The data were produced by immunoSEQ multiplex PCR, yet TCRdb's version contains in-frame clones alone and is incomplete. The sample carries about 88,000 clones, more than 75% recorded once. Sequenced here: CD4+ or CD8+ T cells sorted from blood, sampled in a trial of the OX40 agonist ivuxolimab. Receptors were obtained from an adult with an advanced solid tumor such as melanoma, head and neck, liver or kidney cancer.

The V call is TRBV29-1, the J call TRBJ2-7; 8 bases align to TRBD2. Germline V gene sequence: CDR1 SQVTM, CDR2 ANQGSEA. J was trimmed by 3 bases and V by 2 bases; bases with no gene match: 9. CDR3 length: 15 amino acids. The CDR3 nucleotides are TGCAGCGTTGAAAGTCCACTAGCGGAGGTCTACGAGCAGTACTTC. Its protein is CSVESPLAEVYEQYF.

V usage is TRBV7-9 and J usage is TRBJ2-5, with D possibly being TRBD1 (5 bases). Trimming shortened V by 2 bases and J by 9 bases, and 10 bases separated the two germline ends. The CDR3 runs 12 residues. In germline, CDR1 is SEHNR, CDR2 FQNEAQ (reference sequence). CDR3 residues: CASSLTEGAQYF. The CDR3 DNA is TGTGCCAGCAGCTTAACGGAAGGGGCCCAGTACTTC.

The chain is built from TRBV6-6 and TRBJ2-1; the match to TRBD1 covers 10 bases. After removal of 5 bases from V and 5 bases from J, the junction contained 6 bases not matched to a gene. Per the germline V gene, CDR1 is MNHNY and CDR2 is SVGAGI (reference sequence). This CDR3 has 15 residues. CDR3 sequence (DNA): TGTGCCAGCAGTAGCCGGGACAGGGGTGACAATGAGCAGTTCTTC. Residues: CASSSRDRGDNEQFF.